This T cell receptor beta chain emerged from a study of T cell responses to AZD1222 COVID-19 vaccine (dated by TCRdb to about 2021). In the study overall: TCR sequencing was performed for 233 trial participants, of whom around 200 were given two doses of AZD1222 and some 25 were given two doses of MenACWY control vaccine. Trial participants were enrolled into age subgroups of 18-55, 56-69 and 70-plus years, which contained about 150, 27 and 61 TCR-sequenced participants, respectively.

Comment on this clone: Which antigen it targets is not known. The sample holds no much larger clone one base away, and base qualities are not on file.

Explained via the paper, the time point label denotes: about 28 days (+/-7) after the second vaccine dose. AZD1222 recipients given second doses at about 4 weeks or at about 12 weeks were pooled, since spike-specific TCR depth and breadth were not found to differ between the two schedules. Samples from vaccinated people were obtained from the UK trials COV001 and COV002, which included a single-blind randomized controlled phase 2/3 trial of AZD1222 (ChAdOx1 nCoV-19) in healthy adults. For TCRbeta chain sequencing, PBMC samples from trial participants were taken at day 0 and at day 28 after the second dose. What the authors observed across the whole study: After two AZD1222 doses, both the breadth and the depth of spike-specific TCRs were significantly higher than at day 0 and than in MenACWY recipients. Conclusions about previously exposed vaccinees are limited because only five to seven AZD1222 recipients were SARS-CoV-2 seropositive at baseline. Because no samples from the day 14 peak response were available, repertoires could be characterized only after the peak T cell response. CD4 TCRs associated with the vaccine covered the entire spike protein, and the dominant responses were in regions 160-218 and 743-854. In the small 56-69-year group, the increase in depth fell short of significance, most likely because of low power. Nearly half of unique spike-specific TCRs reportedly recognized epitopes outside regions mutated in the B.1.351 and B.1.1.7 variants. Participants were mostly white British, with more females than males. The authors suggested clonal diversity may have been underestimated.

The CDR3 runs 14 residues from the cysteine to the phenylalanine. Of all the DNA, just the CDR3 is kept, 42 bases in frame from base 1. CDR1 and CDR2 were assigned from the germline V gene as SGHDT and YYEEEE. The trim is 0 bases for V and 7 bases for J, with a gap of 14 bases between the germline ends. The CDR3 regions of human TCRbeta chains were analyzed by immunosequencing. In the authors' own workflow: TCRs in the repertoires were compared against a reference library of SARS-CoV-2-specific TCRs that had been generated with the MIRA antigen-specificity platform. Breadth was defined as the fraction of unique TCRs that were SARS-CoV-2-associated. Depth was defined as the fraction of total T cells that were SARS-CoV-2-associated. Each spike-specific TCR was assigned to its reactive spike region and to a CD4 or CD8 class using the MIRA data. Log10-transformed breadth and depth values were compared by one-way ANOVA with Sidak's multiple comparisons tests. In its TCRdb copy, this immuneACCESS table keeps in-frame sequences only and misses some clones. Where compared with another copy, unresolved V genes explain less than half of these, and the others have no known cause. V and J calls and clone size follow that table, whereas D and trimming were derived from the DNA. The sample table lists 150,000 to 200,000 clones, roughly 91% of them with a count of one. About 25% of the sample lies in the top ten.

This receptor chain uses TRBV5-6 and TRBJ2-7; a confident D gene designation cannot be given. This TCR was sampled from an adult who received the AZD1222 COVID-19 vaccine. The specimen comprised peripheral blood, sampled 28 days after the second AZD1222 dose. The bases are TGTGCCAGCAGCTTGGTAGGGTCGTCGCGGGAGCAGTACTTC. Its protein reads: CASSLVGSSREQYF.